One sample yielded the 28 T cell receptor beta chains listed below, sequenced in a study of glioma-infiltrating T cells after dendritic cell vaccination. Stated time point: after dendritic cell vaccination, including at tumor progression/relapse. Assay used: immunoSEQ multiplex PCR; TCRdb lists only in-frame clones, some missing. This sample has tens of thousands of clones, with 87% found just once. Sequenced material: blood, taken after dendritic cell vaccination. The receptors stem from a human donor with glioblastoma.

The chain is built from TRBV6-6 and TRBJ2-7; 8 bases are a match to TRBD1. Germline values: CDR1 MNHNY, CDR2 SVGAGI (reference sequence). Germline trimming cut 7 bases from V and 1 base from J; bases unmatched to any gene: 9. The CDR3 length is 15 residues. CDR3 bases: TGTGCCAGCAAGGACAGGGCGACGATTTCCTACGAGCAGTACTTC. It is translated as CASKDRATISYEQYF.

In its sample, this clone was seen once. The CDR3, as DNA: TGCGCCAGCAGCTTGGTCAGGTTGACCTACAATGAGCAGTTCTTC. The encoded protein is CASSLVRLTYNEQFF. The genes are TRBV5-1 and TRBJ2-1, with D hard to call. V lost 0 bases, J lost 2 bases, and 9 bases lay in between. Germline-derived CDR1 and CDR2 are SGHRS and YFSETQ. This CDR3 has 15 amino acids.

To note about this clone: Other DNA sequences from this sample encode an identical CDR3 as well. The chain joins TRBV19 to TRBJ1-1; D may be TRBD1 (5 bases). This CDR3 has 16 residues. V was cut by 0 bases and J by 5 bases, with 16 bases left in between. The germline V gene encodes CDR1 LNHDA and CDR2 SQIVND (reference sequence). The CDR3 loop reads CASSIDRGGAGTEAFF. The CDR3 coding sequence is TGTGCCAGTAGTATAGATCGGGGGGGTGCCGGGACTGAAGCTTTCTTT.

The chain uses TRBV5-1 and TRBJ2-2; a possible D gene is TRBD2 (6 bases). This CDR3 has 16 residues. Germline V gives CDR1 SGHRS, CDR2 YFSETQ. The V and J ends lost 1 base and 4 bases respectively, with 14 bases between them. CDR3 region: CASSLKTGEGTGELFF. CDR3 nucleotide sequence: TGCGCCAGCAGCTTGAAAACGGGAGAGGGCACCGGGGAGCTGTTTTTT. Full variable domain (outside the CDR3, taken from reference TRBV5-1 and TRBJ2-2): KAGVTQTPRYLIKTRGQQVTLSCSPISGHRSVSWYQQTPGQGLQFLFEYFSETQRNKGNFPGRFSGRQFSNSRSEMNVSTLELGDSALYLCASSLKTGEGTGELFFGEGSRLTVL.

The genes are TRBV5-1 and TRBJ1-1; no clear D. This CDR3 is built from 14 residues. Per germline, CDR1 SGHRS and CDR2 YFSETQ. The V end lost 0 bases, the J end lost 1 base, and 7 bases lay between the germline ends. The CDR3 DNA sequence: TGCGCCAGCAGCTTGGACAAGTCGAACACTGAAGCTTTCTTT. It specifies CASSLDKSNTEAFF.

The V gene is TRBV6-1, the J gene TRBJ1-1; D gene ambiguous. The CDR3 sequence is 15 residues long. The V gene's germline CDR1 is MNHNS and CDR2 SASEGT. V lost 5 bases to trimming and J lost 1 base, with 14 bases between them. The CDR3 is CASSKGGRENTEAFF. CDR3 DNA sequence: TGTGCCAGCAGTAAAGGAGGGAGGGAGAACACTGAAGCTTTCTTT.

V is TRBV11-2 and J is TRBJ1-1; maybe TRBD1 (6 bases). This CDR3 region has 15 residues. In germline, CDR1 is SGHAT, CDR2 FQNNGV. Trimming took 0 bases from V and 1 from J, leaving 9 bases between them. This chain's CDR3 is CASSLEYRENTEAFF. The DNA for the CDR3 is TGTGCCAGCAGCTTAGAGTACAGGGAGAACACTGAAGCTTTCTTT.

The J gene is TRBJ1-2, the V gene TRBV11-2, with D perhaps TRBD1 (6 bases). Per the germline V gene, CDR1 is SGHAT and CDR2 is FQNNGV. Trimming stripped 3 bases from V and 6 bases from J, with 14 bases between. This CDR3 has 14 residues. DNA for the CDR3: TGTGCCAGCAGCTTCTTTCGGGGGGCGGATGGCTACACCTTC. Its protein is CASSFFRGADGYTF.

The V gene is TRBV5-1, the J gene TRBJ1-2; perhaps TRBD1 as D (5 bases). There are 14 residues in the CDR3. Trimming took 4 bases from V and 1 from J, leaving 11 bases between them. Germline V gene lookup returns CDR1 SGHRS and CDR2 YFSETQ. As DNA, the CDR3 is TGCGCCAGCAGCCCCGACAGTGATAACTATGGCTACACCTTC. Translated: CASSPDSDNYGYTF.

The rearrangement links TRBV13 to TRBJ1-1; D is undetermined. This CDR3 spans 17 amino acids. Looked up from germline, CDR1 is PRHDT and CDR2 is FYEKMQ (reference sequence). Trimming stripped 7 bases from V and 1 base from J, with 22 bases between. The CDR3 reads CASKLGGPGSQNTEAFF. CDR3 bases: TGTGCCAGCAAACTAGGCGGACCGGGCTCACAGAACACTGAAGCTTTCTTT.

The chain combines TRBV30 with TRBJ2-3; 7 nucleotides agree with TRBD2. V lost 0 bases to trimming and J lost 1 base; unmatched junction nucleotides: 7. The CDR3 extends over 16 amino acids. Germline values: CDR1 GTSNPN, CDR2 SVGIG (reference sequence). CDR3 nucleotide sequence: TGTGCCTGGAGTGTCGGTGCTAGCGGACGCACAGATACGCAGTATTTT. Protein product: CAWSVGASGRTDTQYF.

This chain links TRBV5-4 with TRBJ1-1, with TRBD1 as a possible D gene (5 bases). Germline CDR1 reads SGHNT; CDR2 reads YYREEE (reference sequence). Trimming pared 0 bases from V and 5 bases from J, leaving 14 bases between. The CDR3 extends over 15 amino acids. The chain's CDR3 is CASSLAGGRGTEAFF. The CDR3 DNA reads as TGTGCCAGCAGCTTGGCCGGAGGGCGGGGGACTGAAGCTTTCTTT.

On this clone itself: The same CDR3 can be traced to other DNA sequences in this sample. The genes are TRBV7-9 and TRBJ1-2, with D unclear. CDR3 length: 11 residues. Trimming cost V 1 base and J 7 bases, with 4 bases left between them. Germline V gene data show CDR1 as SEHNR and CDR2 as FQNEAQ (reference sequence). CDR3 in amino acids: CASSLERGYTF. CDR3 DNA sequence: TGTGCCAGCAGCTTAGAGCGTGGCTACACCTTC.

The chain recombines TRBV5-1 with TRBJ2-3, with 9 bases identical to TRBD1. The V and J ends lost 4 bases and 1 base, in that order; junction bases with no gene match: 7. Per the germline V gene, CDR1 is SGHRS and CDR2 is YFSETQ. CDR3 length: 16 residues. The CDR3 nucleotides read TGCGCCAGCAGCCCCCAGGGACAGGGTGGCACAGATACGCAGTATTTT. Protein product: CASSPQGQGGTDTQYF.

This clone was detected only once. CDR3: CASSLQRGTSGSRRSYEQFF. CDR3 nucleotide sequence: TGTGCCAGCAGCCTCCAGAGGGGGACTAGCGGGAGTCGGAGGTCCTATGAGCAGTTCTTC. This chain joins TRBV11-3 and TRBJ2-1, with 14 bases lining up with TRBD2. The CDR3 is made up of 20 amino acids. CDR1 and CDR2 (germline): SGHNT, YENEEA. Trimming cost V 5 bases and J 8 bases; bases outside gene matches: 20.

The chain carries TRBV30 and TRBJ1-4, with unresolved D. CDR1 is GTSNPN, CDR2 SVGIG, per germline (reference sequence). The V end was cut by 1 base, the J end by 4 bases, with 13 bases between. The CDR3 length is 15 residues. The CDR3 DNA reads as TGTGCCTGGAGTGGGGCGGGTGCGGGTAATGAAAAACTGTTTTTT. This translates into CAWSGAGAGNEKLFF.

This sequence joins TRBV29-1 and TRBJ2-6, with D possibly TRBD1 on 6 matching bases. Germline CDR1 and CDR2: SQVTM and ANQGSEA. The V and J ends lost 3 bases and 2 bases respectively, with 8 bases between them. The CDR3 runs to 14 residues. CDR3 bases: TGCAGCGTTGACCCAGGGGCTGGGGCCAACGTCCTGACTTTC. Translation gives CSVDPGAGANVLTF.

The chain is built from TRBV11-3 and TRBJ2-7, with 9 nucleotides matching TRBD1. Trimming at V came to 4 bases and at J to 3 bases, leaving 4 bases not matched to a gene. Germline V gene lookup returns CDR1 SGHNT and CDR2 YENEEA. The CDR3 covers 14 residues. CDR3 bases: TGTGCCAGCAGCTCCGGGACAGGGAGCTACGAGCAGTACTTC. Encoded protein: CASSSGTGSYEQYF.

The V and J genes are TRBV27 and TRBJ2-5, with 15 bases lining up with TRBD2. The CDR3 consists of 18 residues. Per the germline V gene, CDR1 is MNHEY and CDR2 is SMNVEV (reference sequence). With 4 bases clipped from V and 5 bases from J, the junction kept 11 bases outside the gene matches. CDR3 sequence reads: CASSSSGLAGGRRETQYF. CDR3 nucleotide sequence: TGTGCCAGCAGTTCCTCCGGACTAGCGGGAGGGCGGAGGGAGACCCAGTACTTC.

The genes are TRBV10-3 and TRBJ1-4, with 7 bases lining up with TRBD1. There are 15 residues in the CDR3. Looked up from germline, CDR1 is ENHRY and CDR2 is SYGVKD. The trim removed 3 bases at V and 2 bases at J, leaving 3 bases unmatched. The CDR3 DNA sequence: TGTGCCATCAGTGATGAGACAGGGACTAATGAAAAACTGTTTTTT. It encodes CAISDETGTNEKLFF.

The CDR3 sequence is CASSPFVAGPTNEKLFF. As DNA, the CDR3 is TGCGCCAGCAGCCCCTTCGTTGCGGGGCCAACTAATGAAAAACTGTTTTTT. The V gene is TRBV5-1, the J gene TRBJ1-4, with D perhaps TRBD1 (5 bases). The CDR3 covers 17 residues. V was clipped by 4 bases and J by 0 bases, with 16 bases between them. Germline values: CDR1 SGHRS, CDR2 YFSETQ.

The CDR3: CASSLGIRREGGHEQYF. In DNA form, the CDR3 reads TGTGCCAGCAGCTTAGGGATACGACGAGAGGGAGGGCACGAGCAGTACTTC. The gene calls are TRBV7-6 and TRBJ2-7; 7 nucleotides agree with TRBD2. V lost 1 base, J lost 5 bases, and 14 bases stayed unmatched. This CDR3 region has 17 residues. Germline V lookup: CDR1 SGHVS, CDR2 FNYEAQ. The entire variable domain, with the rest obtained from reference TRBV7-6 and TRBJ2-7, is as follows: GAGVSQSPRYKVTKRGQDVALRCDPISGHVSLYWYRQALGQGPEFLTYFNYEAQQDKSGLPNDRFSAERPEGSISTLTIQRTEQRDSAMYRCASSLGIRREGGHEQYFGPGTRLTVT.

The chain employs TRBV23-1 and TRBJ1-5, with 7 bases fitting TRBD1. TRBV23-1 is an open reading frame, and its role is uncertain. After removal of 2 bases from V and 1 base from J, the junction contained 8 bases not matched to a gene. The length of the CDR3 is 17 residues. This CDR3 reads CASSQELTGASNQPQHF. In nucleotides, the CDR3 is TGCGCCAGCAGTCAAGAACTTACAGGGGCGAGCAATCAGCCCCAGCATTTT.

A few counts support this clone. This chain connects TRBV5-4 to TRBJ1-5; TRBD1 agrees at 8 bases. The V gene's germline CDR1 is SGHNT and CDR2 YYREEE (reference sequence). CDR3 length: 18 amino acids. V trimming: 0 bases; J trimming: 1 base; junction bases outside the gene matches: 9. CDR3 nucleotide sequence: TGTGCCAGCAGCTTGGACGGACAGGGATTGGGAAGCAATCAGCCCCAGCATTTT. Encoded protein: CASSLDGQGLGSNQPQHF.

The V and J genes are TRBV25-1 and TRBJ1-5; D gene unclear. This CDR3 contains 13 residues. CDR1 and CDR2 (germline): MGHDK, SYGVNS. V lost 2 bases to trimming and J lost 3 bases, with 5 bases between them. This CDR3 reads CASSERVNQPQHF. CDR3 sequence (DNA): TGTGCCAGCAGTGAAAGAGTCAATCAGCCCCAGCATTTT.

This clone was seen only once. The chain carries TRBV7-9 and TRBJ1-1; D is ambiguous. Per the germline V gene, CDR1 is SEHNR and CDR2 is FQNEAQ (reference sequence). V lost 5 bases and J 1 base, leaving 14 bases between the germline ends. This CDR3 spans 15 amino acids. This CDR3 is CASSTPAGSNTEAFF. The CDR3 region has the DNA TGTGCCAGCAGCACCCCGGCAGGCTCGAACACTGAAGCTTTCTTT.

The rearrangement uses TRBV2 and TRBJ2-6; 9 positions match TRBD1. Germline V gives CDR1 SNHLY, CDR2 FYNNEI. J gave up 3 bases and V 4 bases, and 7 bases lay outside the gene matches. This CDR3 comprises 17 residues. The DNA for the CDR3 is TGTGCCAGCAGTGGCGGGACAGGGCTGGGTGGGGCCAACGTCCTGACTTTC. Protein sequence: CASSGGTGLGGANVLTF. The full variable domain, rest sourced from reference TRBV2 and TRBJ2-6, is EPEVTQTPSHQVTQMGQEVILRCVPISNHLYFYWYRQILGQKVEFLVSFYNNEISEKSEIFDDQFSVERPDGSNFTLKIRSTKLEDSAMYFCASSGGTGLGGANVLTFGAGSRLTVL.

CDR3 region: CASSLSDKTSGLRQYF. The CDR3 DNA sequence: TGTGCCAGCAGCTTATCGGATAAGACTAGCGGGCTTCGGCAGTACTTC. The V gene is TRBV11-2, the J gene TRBJ2-7, with 10 bases identical to TRBD2. CDR3 length: 16 residues. J lost 9 bases, V lost 2 bases, and 13 bases had no gene match. CDR1 SGHAT and CDR2 FQNNGV come from the germline V gene.